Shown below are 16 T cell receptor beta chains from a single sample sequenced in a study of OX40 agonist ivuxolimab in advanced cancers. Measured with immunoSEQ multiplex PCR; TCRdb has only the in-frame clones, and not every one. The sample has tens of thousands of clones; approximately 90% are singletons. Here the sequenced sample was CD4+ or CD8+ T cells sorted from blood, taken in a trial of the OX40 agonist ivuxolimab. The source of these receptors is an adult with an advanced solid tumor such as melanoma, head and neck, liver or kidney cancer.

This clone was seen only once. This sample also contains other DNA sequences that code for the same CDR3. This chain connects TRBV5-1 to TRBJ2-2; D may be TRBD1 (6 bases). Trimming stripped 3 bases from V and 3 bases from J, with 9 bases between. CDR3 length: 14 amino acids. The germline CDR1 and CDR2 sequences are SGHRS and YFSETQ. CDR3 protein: CASSWGQYTGELFF. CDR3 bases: TGCGCCAGCAGCTGGGGACAATACACCGGGGAGCTGTTTTTT.

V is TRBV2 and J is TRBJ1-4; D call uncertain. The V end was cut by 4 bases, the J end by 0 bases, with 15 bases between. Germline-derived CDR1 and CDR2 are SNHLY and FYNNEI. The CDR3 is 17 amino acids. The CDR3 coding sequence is TGTGCCAGCAGTGTCCCCAGGCCTGGGGCAACTAATGAAAAACTGTTTTTT. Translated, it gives CASSVPRPGATNEKLFF. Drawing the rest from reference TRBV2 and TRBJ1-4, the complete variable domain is EPEVTQTPSHQVTQMGQEVILRCVPISNHLYFYWYRQILGQKVEFLVSFYNNEISEKSEIFDDQFSVERPDGSNFTLKIRSTKLEDSAMYFCASSVPRPGATNEKLFFGSGTQLSVL.

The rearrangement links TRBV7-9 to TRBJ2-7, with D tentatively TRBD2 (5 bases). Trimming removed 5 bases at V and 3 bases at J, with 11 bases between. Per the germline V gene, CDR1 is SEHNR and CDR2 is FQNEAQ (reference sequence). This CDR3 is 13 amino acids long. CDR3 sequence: CASSHARDYEQYF. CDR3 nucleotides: TGTGCCAGCAGCCATGCACGGGACTACGAGCAGTACTTC.

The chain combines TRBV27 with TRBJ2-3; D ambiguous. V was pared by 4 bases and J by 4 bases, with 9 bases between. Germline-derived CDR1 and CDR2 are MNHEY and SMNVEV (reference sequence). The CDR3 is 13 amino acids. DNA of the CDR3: TGTGCCAGCAGTTACAACGCCCCAGATACGCAGTATTTT. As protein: CASSYNAPDTQYF.

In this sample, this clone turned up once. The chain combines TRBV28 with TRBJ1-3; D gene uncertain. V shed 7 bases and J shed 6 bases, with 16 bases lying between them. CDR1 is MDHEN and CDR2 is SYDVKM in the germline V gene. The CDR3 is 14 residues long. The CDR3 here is CASIFSLGQNTIYF. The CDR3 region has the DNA TGTGCCAGCATCTTTTCACTGGGTCAAAACACCATATATTTT.

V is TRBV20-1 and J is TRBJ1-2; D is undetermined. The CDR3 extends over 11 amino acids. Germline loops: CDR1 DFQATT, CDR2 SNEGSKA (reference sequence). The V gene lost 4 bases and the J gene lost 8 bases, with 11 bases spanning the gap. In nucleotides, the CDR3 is TGCAGTGCTACAGCCCCCCTCGGCTACACCTTC. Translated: CSATAPLGYTF.

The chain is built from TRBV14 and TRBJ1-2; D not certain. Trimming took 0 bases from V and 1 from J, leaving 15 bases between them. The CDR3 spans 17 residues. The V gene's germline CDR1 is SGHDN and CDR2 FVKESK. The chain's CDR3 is CASSQDSNSLYNYGYTF. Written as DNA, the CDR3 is TGTGCCAGCAGCCAAGATTCAAACAGCCTCTATAACTATGGCTACACCTTC.

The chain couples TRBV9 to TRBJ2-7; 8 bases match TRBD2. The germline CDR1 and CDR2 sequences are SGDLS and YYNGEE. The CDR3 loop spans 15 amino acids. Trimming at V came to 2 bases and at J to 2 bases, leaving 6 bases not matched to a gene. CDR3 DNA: TGTGCCAGCAGCGTGTCCCCGGGAGGGACCTACGAGCAGTACTTC. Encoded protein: CASSVSPGGTYEQYF.

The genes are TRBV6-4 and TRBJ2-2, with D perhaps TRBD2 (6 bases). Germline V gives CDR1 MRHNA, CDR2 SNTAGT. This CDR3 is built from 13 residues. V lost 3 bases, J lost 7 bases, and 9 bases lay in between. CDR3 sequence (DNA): TGTGCCAGCAGTGAGGGAGGCCGCGGGGAGCTGTTTTTT. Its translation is CASSEGGRGELFF.

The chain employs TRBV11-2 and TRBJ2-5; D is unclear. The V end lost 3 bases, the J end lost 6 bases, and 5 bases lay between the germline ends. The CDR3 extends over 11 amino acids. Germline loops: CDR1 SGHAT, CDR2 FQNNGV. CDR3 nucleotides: TGTGCCAGCAGCTTGGGCAAGACCCAGTACTTC. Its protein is CASSLGKTQYF. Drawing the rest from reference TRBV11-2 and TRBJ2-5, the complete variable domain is EAGVAQSPRYKIIEKRQSVAFWCNPISGHATLYWYQQILGQGPKLLIQFQNNGVVDDSQLPKDRFSAERLKGVDSTLKIQPAKLEDSAVYLCASSLGKTQYFGPGTRLLVL.

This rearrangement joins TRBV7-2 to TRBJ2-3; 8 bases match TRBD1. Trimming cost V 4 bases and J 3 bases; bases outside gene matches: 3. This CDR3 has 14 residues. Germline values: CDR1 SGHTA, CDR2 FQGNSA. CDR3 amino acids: CASSSTGATDTQYF. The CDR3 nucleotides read TGTGCCAGCAGCTCGACAGGGGCGACAGATACGCAGTATTTT.

The chain's CDR3 is CASSIVGIGDTQYF. The CDR3 DNA reads as TGTGCCAGTAGTATAGTAGGGATCGGGGATACGCAGTATTTT. The chain employs TRBV19 and TRBJ2-3; no clear D. Germline CDR1 and CDR2: LNHDA and SQIVND (reference sequence). V shed 1 base and J shed 6 bases, with 11 bases lying between them. This CDR3 is 14 amino acids long.

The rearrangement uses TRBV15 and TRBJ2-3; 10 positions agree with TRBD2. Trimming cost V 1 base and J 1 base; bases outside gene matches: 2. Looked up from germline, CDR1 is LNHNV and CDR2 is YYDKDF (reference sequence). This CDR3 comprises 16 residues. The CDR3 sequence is CATSRAGTSGTDTQYF. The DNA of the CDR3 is TGTGCCACCAGCAGAGCGGGGACTAGCGGCACAGATACGCAGTATTTT. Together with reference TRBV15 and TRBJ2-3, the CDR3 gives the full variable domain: DAMVIQNPRYQVTQFGKPVTLSCSQTLNHNVMYWYQQKSSQAPKLLFHYYDKDFNNEADTPDNFQSRRPNTSFCFLDIRSPGLGDTAMYLCATSRAGTSGTDTQYFGPGTRLTVL.

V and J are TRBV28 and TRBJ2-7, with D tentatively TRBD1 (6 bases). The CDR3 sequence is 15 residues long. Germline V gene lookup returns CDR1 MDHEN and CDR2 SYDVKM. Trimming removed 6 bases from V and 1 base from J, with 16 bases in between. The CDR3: CASSPVSGQSYEQYF. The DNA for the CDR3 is TGTGCCAGCAGCCCCGTCAGTGGACAGTCCTACGAGCAGTACTTC.

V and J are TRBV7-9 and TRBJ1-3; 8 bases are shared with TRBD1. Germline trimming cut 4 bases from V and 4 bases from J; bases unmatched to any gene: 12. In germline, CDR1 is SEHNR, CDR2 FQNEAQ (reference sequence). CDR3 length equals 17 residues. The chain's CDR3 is CASSSAPDRVTGNTIYF. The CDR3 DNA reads TGTGCCAGCAGCTCAGCCCCGGACAGGGTGACAGGAAACACCATATATTTT.

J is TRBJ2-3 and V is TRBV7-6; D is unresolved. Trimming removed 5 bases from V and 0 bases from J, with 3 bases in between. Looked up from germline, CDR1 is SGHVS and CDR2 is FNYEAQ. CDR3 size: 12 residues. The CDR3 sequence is CASSPSTDTQYF. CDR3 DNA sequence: TGTGCCAGCAGCCCGAGCACAGATACGCAGTATTTT.